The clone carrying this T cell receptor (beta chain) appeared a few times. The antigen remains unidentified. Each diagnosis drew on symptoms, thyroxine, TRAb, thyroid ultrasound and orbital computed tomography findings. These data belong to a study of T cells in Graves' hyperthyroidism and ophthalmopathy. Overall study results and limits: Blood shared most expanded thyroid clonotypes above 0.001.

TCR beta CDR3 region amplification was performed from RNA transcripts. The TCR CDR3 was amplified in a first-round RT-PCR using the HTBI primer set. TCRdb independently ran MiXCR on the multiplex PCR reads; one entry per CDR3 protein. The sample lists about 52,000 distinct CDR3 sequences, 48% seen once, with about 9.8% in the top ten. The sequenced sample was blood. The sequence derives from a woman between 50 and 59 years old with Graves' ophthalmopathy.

CDR3 nucleotide sequence: TGCAGTGCTAAGCCAGATACGCAGTATTTT. It yields the protein CSAKPDTQYF. This chain links TRBV20-1 with TRBJ2-3; D unresolved. The CDR3 is 10 residues long. Germline CDR1 is DFQATT and CDR2 is SNEGSKA (reference sequence). The germline V and J ends were trimmed by 4 bases and 4 bases, with 3 bases remaining between them.